Described below is a single T cell receptor (beta chain) sequence and its context. No antigen is known for it. Splitting the CD4+ cells yielded a CD45RA+ naive subset and a CD45RA-negative memory subset. The CDR3 is made up of 15 amino acids. V lost 4 bases and J lost 4, with 16 bases in between. Germline lookup yields CDR1 SGHTA and CDR2 FQGTGA. The sample originates from a study of shared clonotypes between healthy human individuals. Study results and limitations: About 5% was the fraction of naive CD4 clonotypes found shared across four donors. Generally, naive subsets came out with larger estimated richness than memory subsets.

Profiling relied on immunoSEQ multiplex PCR, and the TCRdb table lists in-frame clones only, not all of them. The repertoire holds 2 million to 2.5 million clones, 85% to 95% seen once, with about 0.41% in the top ten. Sample: naive CD4+ T cells from PBMCs. Subset: CD45RA+ positively selected. This rearrangement joins TRBV7-3 to TRBJ2-5; D call uncertain. The sequence was obtained from a man younger than 35 in good health. Some clones in this sample may be carry-over from other donors' samples. The CDR3 DNA sequence: TGTGCCAGCAGCTCACGGCCTCAGCCGGCAGAGACCCAGTACTTC. Amino acid sequence: CASSSRPQPAETQYF.